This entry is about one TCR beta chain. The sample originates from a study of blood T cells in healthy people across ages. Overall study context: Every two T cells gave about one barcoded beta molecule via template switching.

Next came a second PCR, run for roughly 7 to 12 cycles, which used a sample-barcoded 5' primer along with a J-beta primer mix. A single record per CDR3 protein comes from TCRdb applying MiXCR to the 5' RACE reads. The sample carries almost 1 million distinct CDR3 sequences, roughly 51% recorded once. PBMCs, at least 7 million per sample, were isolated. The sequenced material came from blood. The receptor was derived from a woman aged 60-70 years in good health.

As DNA, the CDR3 is TGTGCCAGCAGTAACAGACAGGTTTCCTACGAGCAGTACTTC. As protein: CASSNRQVSYEQYF. V gene TRBV6-2 or TRBV6-3 combines with J gene TRBJ2-7; D is perhaps TRBD1 (6 bases). The CDR3 extends over 14 amino acids. Trimming cost V 5 bases and J 1 base, with 12 bases left between them. Germline V CDR1 and CDR2: MNHEY, SVGEGT.